The entry that follows covers one T cell receptor (beta chain) sequence. Its antigen has not been determined. No base quality values were provided; no much bigger clone lies one nucleotide off. Unmatched junction bases come to 11, with V trimmed by 7 bases and J by 2 bases. CDR1 LNHDA and CDR2 SQIVND were looked up in the germline V gene (reference sequence). The CDR3, from cysteine to phenylalanine, totals 16 residues. Only CDR3 DNA is held: 48 bases, read in frame from base 1. Whole blood was collected in K2EDTA tubes by collaborating institutions according to the institutions' own protocols. For TCRbeta analysis, collaborator samples were shipped as frozen whole blood, as isolated PBMCs, or as DNA extracted from either sample type. TCRbeta CDR3 regions were amplified from genomic DNA using the immunoSEQ Assay, a bias-controlled multiplex PCR. On the study's bioinformatics: The number of nucleated cells in each sample was estimated by amplification of reference gene primers within the assay. Sequence reads were collapsed and filtered to measure the absolute abundance of every unique TCRbeta CDR3 rearrangement. For each sample, productive Simpson clonality was calculated as the square root of Simpson's diversity index over productive rearrangements. In TCRdb, the immuneACCESS table is reduced to in-frame sequences with V and J assigned. These tables do not hold every clone; where another copy was compared, an unresolved V gene accounts for under half, and the others remain unexplained. V and J calls and clone size are those listed in that table; D and trimming were worked out from the DNA. Recorded for this sample are around 70,000 clones; approximately 90% of them occurred a single time. The top ten clones comprise 0.55% to 0.75% of the sample.

The sample belongs to a study of blood T cell repertoires in COVID-19 (dated by TCRdb to the early 2020s). About the study as a whole: The collaborator samples originated in the United States, Italy and Spain and spanned the acute and convalescent phases of COVID-19. The repertoires were released in a freely available public database meant as a resource for research on the immune response to SARS-CoV-2. Subjects who had been exposed to COVID-19, were actively infected with it, or had recovered from it provided the deeply sampled blood TCRbeta repertoires that made up the dataset. A de-identified subject ID, COVID-19 status, age in years and sex were almost always included in the sample metadata. The material from the prospective study consisted of cDNA or gDNA derived from T cells, B-cell-depleted T cells, or PBMCs. The samples were drawn from two sources: the first 160 participants of the ongoing ImmuneRACE study, and 950 to 1,500 subjects contributed by 6 global collaborators. Where HLA class I and class II types were available, the types were taken from metadata supplied by the sample provider, not from assay-based typing.

The paper as a whole reports these results and caveats: The quantity of clinical and demographic metadata differed by source and by participant and was supplied without curation.

The sequence is built from TRBV19 and TRBJ2-1, with 7 middle bases fitting TRBD2. Sequencing used peripheral blood. The sequence came from a man aged 55-75 years with acute or convalescent COVID-19. The DNA reads TGTGCCAGTACAACCCAACCGGGGGGAGCCTACAATGAGCAGTTCTTC. Its translation reads: CASTTQPGGAYNEQFF.